This TCR beta chain was identified during a study of spatial heterogeneity in lung cancer. Time point here: sample taken at primary tumor resection. Whole RNA from tumor, nontumor lung or frozen PBMC was sequenced unsorted. Patients with untreated early-stage non-small cell lung cancer, numbering some 68, were the donors. The V end was cut by 4 bases, the J end by 3 bases, with 18 bases between. The CDR3 extends over 15 amino acids. CDR1 is DFQATT, CDR2 SNEGSKA, per germline (reference sequence). Each TCR cDNA molecule bore a unique molecular identifier. Using its own MiXCR run on the 5' RACE reads, TCRdb lists one record per CDR3 protein. This table holds fewer than 2,500 distinct CDR3 sequences, roughly an eighth found once. This clonotype is labeled as medium-sized. Since it is a stray read in a library aimed at alpha chains, this beta chain has a size that is not meaningful.

The rearrangement links TRBV20-1 to TRBJ2-5; no definite D call. Sequences were derived from normal lung tissue next to the tumor, sampled at surgery. The sequence was obtained from a male donor with early-stage non-small cell lung cancer. CDR3 sequence reads: CSANPPLEIEETQYF. DNA for the CDR3: TGCAGTGCTAACCCCCCCCTTGAGATCGAAGAGACCCAGTACTTC.